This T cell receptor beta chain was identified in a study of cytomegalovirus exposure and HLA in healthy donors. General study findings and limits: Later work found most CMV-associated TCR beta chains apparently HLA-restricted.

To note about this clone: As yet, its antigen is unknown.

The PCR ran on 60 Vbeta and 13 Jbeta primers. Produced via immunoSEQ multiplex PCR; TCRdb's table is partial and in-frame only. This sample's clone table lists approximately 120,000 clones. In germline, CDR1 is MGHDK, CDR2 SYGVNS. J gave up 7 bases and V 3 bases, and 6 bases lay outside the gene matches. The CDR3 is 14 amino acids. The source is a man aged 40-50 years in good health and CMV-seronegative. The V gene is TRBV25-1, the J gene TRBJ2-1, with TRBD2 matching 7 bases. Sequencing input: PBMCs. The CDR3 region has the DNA TGTGCCAGCAGTGATTACCAACTAGCGAATGAGCAGTTCTTC. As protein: CASSDYQLANEQFF.